This T cell receptor beta chain was identified during a study of cytomegalovirus exposure and HLA in healthy donors. This PCR relied on a set of 60 Vbeta primers and 13 Jbeta primers. Sequencing used immunoSEQ multiplex PCR; TCRdb keeps in-frame clones, though not all of them. The profile covers around 130,000 clones, with approximately 78% appearing a single time and 2.9% taken by the ten largest. Germline V lookup: CDR1 LNHDA, CDR2 SQIVND (reference sequence). The CDR3 runs to 14 residues. V lost 6 bases and J lost 9, with 15 bases in between. What was sequenced was PBMCs. This TCR came from a human donor in good health. The rearrangement links TRBV19 to TRBJ1-6; D might be TRBD1 (5 bases). DNA for the CDR3: TGTGCCAGTAGCCCCAGGGAAACCCCTTCACCCCTCCACTTT. This codes for CASSPRETPSPLHF.